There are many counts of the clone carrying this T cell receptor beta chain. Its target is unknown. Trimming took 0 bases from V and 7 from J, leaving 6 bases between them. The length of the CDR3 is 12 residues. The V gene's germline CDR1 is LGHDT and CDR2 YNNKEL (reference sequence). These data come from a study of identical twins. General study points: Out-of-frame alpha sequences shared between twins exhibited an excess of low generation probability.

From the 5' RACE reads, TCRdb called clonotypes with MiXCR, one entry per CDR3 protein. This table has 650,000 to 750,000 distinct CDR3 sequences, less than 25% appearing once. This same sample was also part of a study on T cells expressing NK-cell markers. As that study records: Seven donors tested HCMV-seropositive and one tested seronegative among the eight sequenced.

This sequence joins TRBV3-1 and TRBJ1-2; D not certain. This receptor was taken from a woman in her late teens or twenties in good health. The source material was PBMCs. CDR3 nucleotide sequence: TGTGCCAGCAGCCAAGATGGGCGTGGCTACACCTTC. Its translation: CASSQDGRGYTF.